The 31 T cell receptor beta chains listed next were all sequenced from one sample in a study of Graves' ophthalmopathy and Graves' hyperthyroidism. Scientists amplified the TCR beta CDR3 regions from RNA transcripts. RT-PCR was first run with HTBI primers, then multiplex PCR in a second round. MiXCR, run by TCRdb on the multiplex PCR reads, gives a single entry per CDR3 protein. The table lists about 370,000 distinct CDR3 sequences, 15% to 20% of them singletons. Sequenced input: peripheral blood. The receptors were gathered from an adult woman with stable Graves' hyperthyroidism.

This clonotype was counted ten times or more. V usage is TRBV18 and J usage is TRBJ2-7; tentative D call: TRBD2 (5 bases). V was trimmed by 3 bases and J by 6 bases, leaving 9 bases between them. Germline CDR1 and CDR2: KGHSH and LQKENI. This CDR3 region has 12 residues. The CDR3 sequence is CASSPERVEQYF. The CDR3 DNA follows: TGTGCCAGCTCACCCGAGAGGGTCGAGCAGTACTTC.

The chain is built from TRBV28 and TRBJ1-2, with D tentatively TRBD1 (5 bases). Trimming removed 8 bases at V and 2 bases at J, with 12 bases between. The CDR3 sequence is 13 residues long. Germline-derived CDR1 and CDR2 are MDHEN and SYDVKM. CDR3 amino acids: CASGGRLNYGYTF. CDR3 DNA: TGTGCCAGCGGGGGACGGCTGAACTATGGCTACACCTTC.

This clonotype has at least ten counts. The CDR3 region is CASSQTRQGEQYF. DNA for the CDR3: TGTGCCAGCAGCCAAACACGACAGGGGGAGCAGTACTTC. J is TRBJ2-7 and V is TRBV3-1; the match to TRBD1 covers 8 bases. The CDR3 sequence is 13 residues long. The V gene end was trimmed by 2 bases and the J gene end by 7 bases; junction bases not matched to a gene: 4. Germline loops: CDR1 LGHDT, CDR2 YNNKEL (reference sequence).

This clonotype was detected many times. J is TRBJ1-1 and V is TRBV7-2; no firm D call. V shed 1 base and J shed 11 bases, with 14 bases lying between them. Germline values: CDR1 SGHTA, CDR2 FQGNSA. The CDR3 loop spans 13 amino acids. The CDR3 region is CASSLELSRWAFF. The CDR3, as DNA: TGTGCCAGCAGCTTAGAGCTGAGTCGGTGGGCTTTCTTT. The variable domain in full, with the rest retrieved from reference TRBV7-2 and TRBJ1-1, is GAGVSQSPSNKVTEKGKDVELRCDPISGHTALYWYRQSLGQGLEFLIYFQGNSAPDKSGLPSDRFSAERTGGSVSTLTIQRTQQEDSAVYLCASSLELSRWAFFGQGTRLTVV.

The chain is built from TRBV29-1 and TRBJ1-1; possible D gene TRBD1, 5 bases. V was clipped by 4 bases and J by 0 bases, with 15 bases between them. This CDR3 is built from 15 residues. Looked up from germline, CDR1 is SQVTM and CDR2 is ANQGSEA. This CDR3 reads CSVGVTETMNTEAFF. DNA for the CDR3: TGCAGCGTTGGAGTGACAGAGACCATGAACACTGAAGCTTTCTTT.

This chain links TRBV25-1 with TRBJ2-5; tentatively, D is TRBD2 (5 bases). CDR1 is MGHDK and CDR2 is SYGVNS in the germline V gene. The V gene lost 1 base and the J gene lost 4 bases, with 13 bases spanning the gap. The CDR3 loop spans 15 amino acids. CDR3 DNA: TGTGCCAGCAGTGAATTTGAGGGTTCCGGAGAGACCCAGTACTTC. It translates to CASSEFEGSGETQYF.

This clonotype was seen at least ten times. V gene TRBV6-5 combines with J gene TRBJ1-1; D unclear. The CDR3 length is 14 residues. V lost 0 bases and J lost 1, with 6 bases in between. Germline V gene sequence: CDR1 MNHEY, CDR2 SVGAGI. CDR3 protein: CASSYSGRNTEAFF. In DNA, the CDR3 is TGTGCCAGCAGTTACTCTGGGAGGAACACTGAAGCTTTCTTT.

This clonotype appeared many times. The chain joins TRBV28 to TRBJ2-7; 13 bases agree with TRBD2. CDR3 length equals 19 residues. Unmatched junction bases numbered 19, after V lost 5 bases and J lost 6 bases. In germline, CDR1 is MDHEN, CDR2 SYDVKM. CDR3 sequence reads: CASSPRETSGRAYALEQYF. CDR3 in DNA: TGTGCCAGCAGTCCCCGAGAAACTAGCGGGAGGGCCTACGCCCTCGAGCAGTACTTC.

The chain joins TRBV12-3 or TRBV12-4 to TRBJ2-7, with 10 bases identical to TRBD2. This CDR3 contains 17 residues. After removal of 7 bases from V and 5 bases from J, the junction contained 17 bases not matched to a gene. The CDR3 DNA is TGTGCCAGCACCTCGGAGAGCGGGAGGGCCGTGTTCAACGAGCAGTACTTC. Residues: CASTSESGRAVFNEQYF.

This clonotype was recorded many times. V gene TRBV12-3 or TRBV12-4 combines with J gene TRBJ1-5; 7 bases agree with TRBD1. Trimming removed 5 bases from V and 9 bases from J; junction bases left unmatched: 16. The length of the CDR3 is 16 residues. The CDR3 protein is CASSPLVSGGLRPQHF. CDR3 DNA: TGTGCCAGCAGTCCCTTAGTGTCAGGGGGACTTAGGCCCCAGCATTTT.

This clonotype was seen at least ten times. The rearrangement links TRBV7-2 to TRBJ1-5, with a possible D match to TRBD1 (5 bases). CDR1 is SGHTA and CDR2 is FQGNSA in the germline V gene. Trimming shortened V by 5 bases and J by 1 base, and 12 bases separated the two germline ends. The CDR3 sequence is 15 residues long. The CDR3 DNA reads as TGTGCCAGCAGCGCTTCGGGGGGAAGCAATCAGCCCCAGCATTTT. Translation: CASSASGGSNQPQHF.

In its sample, this clonotype was seen many times. The chain has TRBV28 and TRBJ2-5; perhaps TRBD2 as D (6 bases). Germline CDR1 is MDHEN and CDR2 is SYDVKM. The CDR3 totals 15 residues. V lost 1 base and J lost 9, with 18 bases in between. The CDR3 DNA sequence: TGTGCCAGCAGTTTATCGGGGGACCTTATGGTGGCCCAGTACTTC. As protein: CASSLSGDLMVAQYF.

At least ten counts were recorded for this clonotype. The rearrangement links TRBV6-1 to TRBJ2-5; 7 bases are a match to TRBD1. The trim removed 0 bases at V and 2 bases at J, leaving 6 bases unmatched. CDR1 is MNHNS and CDR2 is SASEGT in the germline V gene. The length of the CDR3 is 16 residues. The CDR3 loop is CASSEAVGTVQETQYF. CDR3 nucleotide sequence: TGTGCCAGCAGTGAAGCGGTCGGGACAGTTCAAGAGACCCAGTACTTC.

The chain couples TRBV6-4 to TRBJ1-3, with D uncertain. The CDR3 totals 13 residues. Trimming took off 4 bases at V and 4 bases at J, with 8 bases between the two ends. Per germline, CDR1 MRHNA and CDR2 SNTAGT. The CDR3 bases are TGTGCCAGCAGTGCAGGAGCAGGAAACACCATATATTTT. Encoded protein: CASSAGAGNTIYF.

This clonotype was seen many times. The chain joins TRBV7-9 to TRBJ2-5; TRBD1 matches at 8 bases. The CDR3 has 16 residues. The germline CDR1 and CDR2 sequences are SEHNR and FQNEAQ (reference sequence). The V segment lost 3 bases and the J segment 5 bases; nucleotides outside the gene matches: 11. DNA of the CDR3: TGTGCCAGCAGCTTTTGGACAGGGAATATCCGGGAGACCCAGTACTTC. This translates into CASSFWTGNIRETQYF. Supplemented by reference TRBV7-9 and TRBJ2-5, the full variable domain reads DTGVSQNPRHKITKRGQNVTFRCDPISEHNRLYWYRQTLGQGPEFLTYFQNEAQLEKSRLLSDRFSAERPKGSFSTLEIQRTEQGDSAMYLCASSFWTGNIRETQYFGPGTRLLVL.

This clonotype has just a few counts. A read error may be the cause here, since a much bigger clone is one base away. The rearrangement links TRBV28 to TRBJ1-1; D unresolved. There are 12 residues in the CDR3. The germline gives CDR1 MDHEN, CDR2 SYDVKM. The CDR3 protein is CASSSGQWEACF. As DNA, the CDR3 is TGTGCCAGCAGTTCGGGCCAGTGGGAAGCTTGCTTT.

This clonotype showed up many times. The CDR3 region has the DNA TGCAGTCAGTGGCGGGGAAGGGGCGCCGAGCAGTACTTC. It encodes CSQWRGRGAEQYF. The gene calls are TRBV20-1 and TRBJ2-7, with D perhaps matching TRBD2 (6 bases). Germline CDR1 and CDR2: DFQATT and SNEGSKA (reference sequence). The ends were cut back, 8 bases at V and 6 bases at J, with 20 bases in the middle. The CDR3 runs to 13 residues.

The CDR3 protein is CASSLGSLAATGELFF. The CDR3 bases are TGTGCCAGCAGCTTAGGATCACTAGCGGCCACCGGGGAGCTGTTTTTT. This chain joins TRBV11-1 and TRBJ2-2; 8 nucleotides align to TRBD2. This CDR3 spans 16 amino acids. CDR1 is SGHAT, CDR2 FQDESV, per germline (reference sequence). V was clipped by 1 base and J by 4 bases; unmatched bases: 5. Complete variable domain (other parts from reference TRBV11-1 and TRBJ2-2): EAEVAQSPRYKITEKSQAVAFWCDPISGHATLYWYRQILGQGPELLVQFQDESVVDDSQLPKDRFSAERLKGVDSTLKIQPAELGDSAMYLCASSLGSLAATGELFFGEGSRLTVL.

Ten or more counts support this clonotype. The chain employs TRBV6-1 and TRBJ2-7, with 9 positions matching TRBD1. Trimming at V came to 5 bases and at J to 1 base, leaving 3 bases not matched to a gene. The CDR3 has 14 residues. In germline, CDR1 is MNHNS, CDR2 SASEGT. DNA for the CDR3: TGTGCCAGCAGTAGAGGACAGGGGTCCTACGAGCAGTACTTC. This sequence encodes CASSRGQGSYEQYF.

The V gene is TRBV30, the J gene TRBJ1-2; weak D call: TRBD1 (6 bases). The ends were cut back, 7 bases at V and 14 bases at J, with 29 bases in the middle. Germline values: CDR1 GTSNPN, CDR2 SVGIG (reference sequence). The CDR3 runs 14 residues. The CDR3 bases are TGTGCCTCCCCGGGGGCCGGGACAAACTTTCCCTGGACCTTC. Amino acid sequence: CASPGAGTNFPWTF.

The J gene is TRBJ2-5, the V gene TRBV7-9; D is possibly TRBD1 (5 bases). CDR1 is SEHNR and CDR2 is FQNEAQ in the germline V gene (reference sequence). The ends were cut back, 7 bases at V and 5 bases at J, with 14 bases in the middle. The CDR3 covers 13 residues. The CDR3 loop is CASILGGHETQYF. DNA of the CDR3: TGTGCCAGCATCTTGGGCGGACACGAGACCCAGTACTTC.

This clonotype was counted many times. V and J are TRBV6-1 and TRBJ2-7, with a tentative D call TRBD1 (6 bases). The CDR3 length is 13 residues. Germline lookup yields CDR1 MNHNS and CDR2 SASEGT. The germline V and J ends were trimmed by 2 bases and 2 bases, with 7 bases remaining between them. This chain's CDR3 is CASSEQGPYEQYF. CDR3 in DNA: TGTGCCAGCAGTGAACAGGGGCCCTACGAGCAGTACTTC.

The chain carries TRBV6-1 and TRBJ2-7; D is undetermined. Germline CDR1 and CDR2: MNHNS and SASEGT. The CDR3 loop spans 17 amino acids. V lost 0 bases, J lost 4 bases, and 19 bases lay in between. CDR3 region: CASSEALRSHLGYEQYF. CDR3 sequence (DNA): TGTGCCAGCAGTGAAGCGCTTCGCTCCCACCTTGGGTACGAGCAGTACTTC.

This clonotype was found many times. This chain links TRBV19 with TRBJ1-1; D not resolved. V dropped 2 bases and J dropped 7 bases, with 8 bases sitting between them. Germline V gene data show CDR1 as LNHDA and CDR2 as SQIVND (reference sequence). There are 12 residues in the CDR3. The CDR3 loop is CASSITRFEAFF. Written as DNA, the CDR3 is TGTGCCAGTAGTATAACACGGTTTGAAGCTTTCTTT.

There are a few counts of this clonotype. V and J are TRBV4-1 and TRBJ2-2; 9 bases fit TRBD1. The trim removed 0 bases at V and 5 bases at J, leaving 4 bases unmatched. Germline V gene data show CDR1 as MGHRA and CDR2 as YSYEKL. The CDR3 length is 16 residues. The CDR3 DNA is TGCGCCAGCAGCCAAGAGACAGGGGGTTATACCGGGGAGCTGTTTTTT. It encodes CASSQETGGYTGELFF.

V is TRBV11-2 and J is TRBJ2-5, with 9 bases identical to TRBD1. The CDR3 has 19 residues. CDR1 is SGHAT and CDR2 is FQNNGV in the germline V gene. V lost 4 bases, J lost 2 bases, and 17 bases stayed unmatched. Here the CDR3 reads CASSSPGTGKWKGQETQYF. CDR3 sequence (DNA): TGTGCCAGCAGCTCCCCCGGGACAGGGAAGTGGAAGGGACAAGAGACCCAGTACTTC.

This clonotype appeared many times. This chain uses TRBV6-2 or TRBV6-3 with TRBJ2-7; D is ambiguous. CDR1 and CDR2 from the germline V gene are MNHEY and SVGEGT. The CDR3 is 13 amino acids. Trimming pared 4 bases from V and 2 bases from J, leaving 9 bases between. CDR3 in amino acids: CASSSLNTYEQYF. The DNA for the CDR3 is TGTGCCAGCAGTTCACTGAATACCTACGAGCAGTACTTC.

The chain couples TRBV6-1 to TRBJ1-5; D not resolved. From germline, CDR1 is MNHNS and CDR2 SASEGT. This CDR3 contains 13 residues. The ends were cut back, 10 bases at V and 0 bases at J, with 10 bases in the middle. The CDR3 sequence: CATLRYSNQPQHF. The CDR3 region has the DNA TGTGCCACCCTCAGGTATAGCAATCAGCCCCAGCATTTT.

In this sample, this clonotype turned up a few times. The rearrangement joins TRBV27 to TRBJ2-7; D not certain. Germline CDR1 is MNHEY and CDR2 is SMNVEV (reference sequence). This CDR3 has 16 residues. V dropped 6 bases and J dropped 2 bases, with 20 bases sitting between them. In DNA, the CDR3 is TGTGCCAGCAGGATAACCTCGCGTCTAGTTACCTACGAGCAGTACTTC. This codes for CASRITSRLVTYEQYF.

The chain combines TRBV6-2 or TRBV6-3 with TRBJ2-5; D is tentatively TRBD1 or TRBD2 (6 bases each). This CDR3 contains 15 residues. Germline V lookup: CDR1 MNHEY, CDR2 SVGEGT. The V end was cut by 4 bases, the J end by 5 bases, with 17 bases between. The CDR3 region is CASSFGGRGYETQYF. For the CDR3, the DNA is TGTGCCAGCAGTTTTGGGGGGCGCGGATATGAGACCCAGTACTTC.

This clonotype was counted ten times or more. Here the CDR3 DNA reads TGTGCCAGCAGGGTCCAGGGCGGAGAGACCCAGTACTTC. Amino acids: CASRVQGGETQYF. This sequence joins TRBV28 and TRBJ2-5; D is perhaps TRBD1 (5 bases). The CDR3 sequence is 13 residues long. The germline V gene has CDR1 MDHEN and CDR2 SYDVKM. V was shortened by 6 bases and J by 4 bases, with 12 bases between the two germline ends.